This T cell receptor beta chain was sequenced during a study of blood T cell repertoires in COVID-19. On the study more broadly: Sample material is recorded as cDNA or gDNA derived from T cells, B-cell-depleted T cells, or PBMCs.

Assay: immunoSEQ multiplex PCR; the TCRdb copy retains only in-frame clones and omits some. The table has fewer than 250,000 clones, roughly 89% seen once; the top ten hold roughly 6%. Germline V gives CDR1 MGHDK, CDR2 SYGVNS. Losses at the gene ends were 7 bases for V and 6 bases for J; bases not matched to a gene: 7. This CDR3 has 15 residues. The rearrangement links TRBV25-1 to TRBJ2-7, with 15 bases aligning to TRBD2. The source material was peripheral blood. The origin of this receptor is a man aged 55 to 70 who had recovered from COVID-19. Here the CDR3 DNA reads TGTGCCAGCACCAGGACTAGCGGGAGGGCCGGCGAGCAGTACTTC. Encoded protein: CASTRTSGRAGEQYF.